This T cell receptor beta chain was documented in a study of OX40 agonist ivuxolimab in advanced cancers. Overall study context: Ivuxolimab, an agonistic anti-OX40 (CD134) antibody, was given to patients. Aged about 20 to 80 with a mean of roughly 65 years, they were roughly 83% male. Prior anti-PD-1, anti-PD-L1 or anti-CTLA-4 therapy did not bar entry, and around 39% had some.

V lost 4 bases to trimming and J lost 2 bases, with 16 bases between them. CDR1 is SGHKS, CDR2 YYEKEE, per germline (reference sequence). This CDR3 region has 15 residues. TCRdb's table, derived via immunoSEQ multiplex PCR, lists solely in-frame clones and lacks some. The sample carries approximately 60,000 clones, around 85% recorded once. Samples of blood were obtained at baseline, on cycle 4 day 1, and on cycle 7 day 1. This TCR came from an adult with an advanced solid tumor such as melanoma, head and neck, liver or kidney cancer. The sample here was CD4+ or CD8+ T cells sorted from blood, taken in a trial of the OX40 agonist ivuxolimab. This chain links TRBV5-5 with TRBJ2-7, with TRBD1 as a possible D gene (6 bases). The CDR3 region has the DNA TGTGCCAGCAGCGTGACAGGTTCATTTACCTACGAGCAGTACTTC. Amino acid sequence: CASSVTGSFTYEQYF.